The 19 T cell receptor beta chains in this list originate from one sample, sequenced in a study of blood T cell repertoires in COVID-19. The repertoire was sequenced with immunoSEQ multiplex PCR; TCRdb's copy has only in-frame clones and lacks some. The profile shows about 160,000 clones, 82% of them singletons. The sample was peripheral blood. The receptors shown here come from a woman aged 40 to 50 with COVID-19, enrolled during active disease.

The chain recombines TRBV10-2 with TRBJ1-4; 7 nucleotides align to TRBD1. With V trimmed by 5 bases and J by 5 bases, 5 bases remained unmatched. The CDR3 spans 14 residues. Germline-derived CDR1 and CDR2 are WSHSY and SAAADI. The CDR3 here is CASSITGVNEKLFF. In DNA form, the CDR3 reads TGCGCCAGCAGTATCACAGGGGTGAATGAAAAACTGTTTTTT.

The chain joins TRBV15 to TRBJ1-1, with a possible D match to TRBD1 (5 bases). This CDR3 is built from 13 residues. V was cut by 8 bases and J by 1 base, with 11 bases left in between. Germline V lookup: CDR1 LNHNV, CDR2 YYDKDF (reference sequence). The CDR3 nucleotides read TGTGCCACCCAAAGGGGTGGGAACACTGAAGCTTTCTTT. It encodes CATQRGGNTEAFF. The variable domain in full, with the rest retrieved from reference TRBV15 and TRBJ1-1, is DAMVIQNPRYQVTQFGKPVTLSCSQTLNHNVMYWYQQKSSQAPKLLFHYYDKDFNNEADTPDNFQSRRPNTSFCFLDIRSPGLGDTAMYLCATQRGGNTEAFFGQGTRLTVV.

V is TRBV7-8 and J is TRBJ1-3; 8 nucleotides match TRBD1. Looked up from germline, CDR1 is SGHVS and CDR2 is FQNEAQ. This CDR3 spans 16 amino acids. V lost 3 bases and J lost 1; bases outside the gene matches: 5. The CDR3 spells CASSFTRTGSGNTIYF. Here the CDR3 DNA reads TGTGCCAGCAGCTTCACCCGGACAGGGTCTGGAAACACCATATATTTT. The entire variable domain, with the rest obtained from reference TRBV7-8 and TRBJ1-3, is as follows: GAGVSQSPRYKVAKRGQDVALRCDPISGHVSLFWYQQALGQGPEFLTYFQNEAQLDKSGLPSDRFFAERPEGSVSTLKIQRTQQEDSAVYLCASSFTRTGSGNTIYFGEGSWLTVV.

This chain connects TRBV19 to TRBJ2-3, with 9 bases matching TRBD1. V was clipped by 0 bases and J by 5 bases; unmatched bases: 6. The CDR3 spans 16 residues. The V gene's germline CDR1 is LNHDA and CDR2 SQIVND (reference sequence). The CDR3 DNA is TGTGCCAGTAGTATAGATCAGGGACAGGGATTAGATACGCAGTATTTT. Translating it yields CASSIDQGQGLDTQYF. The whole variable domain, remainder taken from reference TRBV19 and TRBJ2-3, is DGGITQSPKYLFRKEGQNVTLSCEQNLNHDAMYWYRQDPGQGLRLIYYSQIVNDFQKGDIAEGYSVSREKKESFPLTVTSAQKNPTAFYLCASSIDQGQGLDTQYFGPGTRLTVL.

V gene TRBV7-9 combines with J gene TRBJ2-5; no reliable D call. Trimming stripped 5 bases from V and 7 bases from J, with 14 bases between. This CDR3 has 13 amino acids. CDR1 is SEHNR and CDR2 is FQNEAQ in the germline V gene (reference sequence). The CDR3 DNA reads TGTGCCAGCAGCCCCGGTCCGCGGTGGACCCAGTACTTC. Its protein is CASSPGPRWTQYF.

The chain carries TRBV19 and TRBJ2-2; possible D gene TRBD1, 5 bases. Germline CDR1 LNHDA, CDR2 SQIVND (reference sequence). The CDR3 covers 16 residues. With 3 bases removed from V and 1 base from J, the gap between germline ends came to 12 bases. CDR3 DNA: TGTGCCAGTAGTATTGGATACGGACAGAACACCGGGGAGCTGTTTTTT. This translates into CASSIGYGQNTGELFF.

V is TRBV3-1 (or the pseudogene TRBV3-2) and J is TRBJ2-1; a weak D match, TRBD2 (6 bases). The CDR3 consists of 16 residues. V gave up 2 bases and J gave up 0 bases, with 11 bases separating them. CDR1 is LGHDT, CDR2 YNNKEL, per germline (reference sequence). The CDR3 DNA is TGTGCCAGCAGCCAAATGTGGGGAGGCTCCTACAATGAGCAGTTCTTC. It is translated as CASSQMWGGSYNEQFF.

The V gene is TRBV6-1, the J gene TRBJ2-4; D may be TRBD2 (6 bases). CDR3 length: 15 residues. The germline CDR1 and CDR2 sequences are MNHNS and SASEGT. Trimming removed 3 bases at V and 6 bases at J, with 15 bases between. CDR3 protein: CASSEGFQGGNIQYF. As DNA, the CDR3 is TGTGCCAGCAGTGAGGGTTTTCAGGGAGGAAACATTCAGTACTTC.

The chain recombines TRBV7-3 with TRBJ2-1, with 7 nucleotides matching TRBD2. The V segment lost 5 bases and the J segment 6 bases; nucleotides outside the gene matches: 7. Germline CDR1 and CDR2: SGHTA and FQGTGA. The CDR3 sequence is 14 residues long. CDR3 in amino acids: CASSPTSTLNEQFF. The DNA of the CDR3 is TGTGCCAGCAGCCCGACTAGCACCCTCAATGAGCAGTTCTTC.

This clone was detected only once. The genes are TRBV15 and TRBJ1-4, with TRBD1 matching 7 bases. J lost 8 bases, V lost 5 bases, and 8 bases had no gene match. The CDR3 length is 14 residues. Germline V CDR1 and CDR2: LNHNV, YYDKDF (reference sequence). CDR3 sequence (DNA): TGTGCCACCAGCTCGCGACAGGGTCTAGAAAAACTGTTTTTT. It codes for CATSSRQGLEKLFF.

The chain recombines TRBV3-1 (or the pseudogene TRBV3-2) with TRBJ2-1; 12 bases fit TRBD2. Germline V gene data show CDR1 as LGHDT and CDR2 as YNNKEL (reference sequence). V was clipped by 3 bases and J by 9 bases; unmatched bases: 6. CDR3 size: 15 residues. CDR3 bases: TGTGCCAGCAGCCAGGAATCTAGCGGGAGGGCTGAGCAGTTCTTC. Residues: CASSQESSGRAEQFF.

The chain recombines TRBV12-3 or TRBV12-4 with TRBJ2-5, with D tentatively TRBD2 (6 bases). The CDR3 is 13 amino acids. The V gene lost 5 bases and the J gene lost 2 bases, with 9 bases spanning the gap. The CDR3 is CASSAGLQETQYF. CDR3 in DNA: TGTGCCAGCAGTGCGGGACTGCAAGAGACCCAGTACTTC.

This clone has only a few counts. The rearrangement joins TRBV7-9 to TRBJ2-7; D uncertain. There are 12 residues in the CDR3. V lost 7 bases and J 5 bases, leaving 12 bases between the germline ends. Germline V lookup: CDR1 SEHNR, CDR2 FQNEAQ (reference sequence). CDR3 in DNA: TGTGCCAGCAACAAATATGGGCACGAGCAGTACTTC. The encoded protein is CASNKYGHEQYF. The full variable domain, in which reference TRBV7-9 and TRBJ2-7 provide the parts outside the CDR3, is DTGVSQNPRHKITKRGQNVTFRCDPISEHNRLYWYRQTLGQGPEFLTYFQNEAQLEKSRLLSDRFSAERPKGSFSTLEIQRTEQGDSAMYLCASNKYGHEQYFGPGTRLTVT.

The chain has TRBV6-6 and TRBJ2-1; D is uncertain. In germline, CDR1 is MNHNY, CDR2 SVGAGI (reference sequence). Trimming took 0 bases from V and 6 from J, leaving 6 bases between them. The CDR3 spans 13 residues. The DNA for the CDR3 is TGTGCCAGCAGTTACTCGAGTCCCAATGAGCAGTTCTTC. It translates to CASSYSSPNEQFF.

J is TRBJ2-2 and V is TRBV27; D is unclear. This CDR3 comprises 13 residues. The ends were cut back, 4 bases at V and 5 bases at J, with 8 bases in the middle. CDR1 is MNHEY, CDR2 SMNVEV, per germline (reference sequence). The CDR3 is CASSSVYTGELFF. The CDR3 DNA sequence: TGTGCCAGCAGTTCGGTGTATACCGGGGAGCTGTTTTTT.

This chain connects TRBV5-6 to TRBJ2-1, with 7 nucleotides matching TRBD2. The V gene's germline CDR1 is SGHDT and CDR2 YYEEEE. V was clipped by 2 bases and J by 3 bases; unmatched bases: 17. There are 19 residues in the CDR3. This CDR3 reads CASSFKSASGPEGYNEQFF. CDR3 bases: TGTGCCAGCAGCTTCAAATCGGCTAGCGGACCTGAGGGCTACAATGAGCAGTTCTTC.

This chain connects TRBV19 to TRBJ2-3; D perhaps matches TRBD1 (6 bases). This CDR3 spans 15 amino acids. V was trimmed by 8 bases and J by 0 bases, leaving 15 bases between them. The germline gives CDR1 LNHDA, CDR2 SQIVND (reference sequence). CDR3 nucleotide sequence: TGTGCCAGTGGGCAAGGGGGATTTAGCACAGATACGCAGTATTTT. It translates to CASGQGGFSTDTQYF.

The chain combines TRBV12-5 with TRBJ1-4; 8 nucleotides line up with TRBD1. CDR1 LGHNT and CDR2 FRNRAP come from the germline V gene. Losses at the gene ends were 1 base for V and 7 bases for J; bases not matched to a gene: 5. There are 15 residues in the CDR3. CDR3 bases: TGTGCTAGTGGTTTGGGGACAGGGAACGTTGAAAAACTGTTTTTT. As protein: CASGLGTGNVEKLFF.

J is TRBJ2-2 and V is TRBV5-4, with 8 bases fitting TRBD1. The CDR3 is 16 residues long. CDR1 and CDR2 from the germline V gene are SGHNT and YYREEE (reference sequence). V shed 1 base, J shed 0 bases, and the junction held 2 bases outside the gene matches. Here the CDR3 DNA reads TGTGCCAGCAGCTTGCAGGGGGCCCCGAACACCGGGGAGCTGTTTTTT. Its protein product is CASSLQGAPNTGELFF.